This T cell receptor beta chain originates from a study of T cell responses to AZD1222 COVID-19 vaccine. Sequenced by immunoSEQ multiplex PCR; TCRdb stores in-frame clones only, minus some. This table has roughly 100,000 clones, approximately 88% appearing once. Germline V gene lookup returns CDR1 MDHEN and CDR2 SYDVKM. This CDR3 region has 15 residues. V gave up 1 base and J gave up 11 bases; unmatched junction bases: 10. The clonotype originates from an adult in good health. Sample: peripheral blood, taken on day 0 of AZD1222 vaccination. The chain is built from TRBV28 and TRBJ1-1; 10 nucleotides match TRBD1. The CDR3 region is CASSLYGTGVSGAFF. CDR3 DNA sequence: TGTGCCAGCAGTTTATACGGGACAGGGGTTAGTGGGGCTTTCTTT.